This TCR beta chain was captured by sequencing in a study of blood T cells in healthy people across ages. The germline V gene encodes CDR1 DFQATT and CDR2 SNEGSKA (reference sequence). This CDR3 contains 14 residues. Trimming removed 5 bases at V and 4 bases at J, with 16 bases between. It was with a sample-barcoded 5' primer and a J-beta primer mix that a second PCR of about 6 to 12 cycles was run. A single record per CDR3 protein comes from TCRdb applying MiXCR to the 5' RACE reads. The data show 700,000 to 1,000,000 distinct CDR3 sequences, around 45% seen once. The chain recombines TRBV20-1 with TRBJ2-3; TRBD2 might be the D (6 bases). The sequence derives from a man in his sixties in good health. The sequenced material came from blood. In DNA, the CDR3 is TGCAGTGCTCTTGACGGGGGTCGGCCAGATACGCAGTATTTT. Translation: CSALDGGRPDTQYF.